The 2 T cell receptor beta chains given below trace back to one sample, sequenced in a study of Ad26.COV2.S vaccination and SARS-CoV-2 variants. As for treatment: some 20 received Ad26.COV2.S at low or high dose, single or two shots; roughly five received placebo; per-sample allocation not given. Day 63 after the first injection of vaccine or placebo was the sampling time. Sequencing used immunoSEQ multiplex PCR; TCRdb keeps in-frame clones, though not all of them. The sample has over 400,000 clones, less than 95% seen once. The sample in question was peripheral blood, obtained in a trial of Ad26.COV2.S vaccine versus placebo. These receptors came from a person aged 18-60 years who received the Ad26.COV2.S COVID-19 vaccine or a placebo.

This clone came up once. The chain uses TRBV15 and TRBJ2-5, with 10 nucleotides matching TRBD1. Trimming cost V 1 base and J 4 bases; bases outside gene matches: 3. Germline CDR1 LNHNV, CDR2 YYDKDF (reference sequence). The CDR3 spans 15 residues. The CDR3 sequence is CATSRGQGAGETQYF. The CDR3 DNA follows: TGTGCCACCAGCAGAGGACAGGGGGCTGGAGAGACCCAGTACTTC.

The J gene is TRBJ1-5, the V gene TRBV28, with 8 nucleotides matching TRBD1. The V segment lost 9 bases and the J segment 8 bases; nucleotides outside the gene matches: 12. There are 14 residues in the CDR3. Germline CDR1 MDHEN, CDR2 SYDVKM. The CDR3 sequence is CASGAGGPGKPQHF. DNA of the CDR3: TGTGCCAGTGGGGCAGGGGGCCCGGGGAAGCCCCAGCATTTT.